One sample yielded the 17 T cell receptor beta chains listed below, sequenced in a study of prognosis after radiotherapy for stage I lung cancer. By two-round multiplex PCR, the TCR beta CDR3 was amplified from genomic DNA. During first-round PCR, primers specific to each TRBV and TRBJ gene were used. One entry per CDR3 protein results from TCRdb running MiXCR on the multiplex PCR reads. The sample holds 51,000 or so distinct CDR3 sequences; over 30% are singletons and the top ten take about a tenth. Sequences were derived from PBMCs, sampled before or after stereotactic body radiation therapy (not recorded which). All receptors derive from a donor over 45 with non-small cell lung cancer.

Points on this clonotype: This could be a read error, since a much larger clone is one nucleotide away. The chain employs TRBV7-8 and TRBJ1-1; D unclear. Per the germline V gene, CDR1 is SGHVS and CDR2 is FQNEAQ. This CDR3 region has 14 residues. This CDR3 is CASKVATMNTEDFF. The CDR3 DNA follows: TGTGCCAGCAAGGTCGCAACCATGAACACTGAAGATTTCTTT.

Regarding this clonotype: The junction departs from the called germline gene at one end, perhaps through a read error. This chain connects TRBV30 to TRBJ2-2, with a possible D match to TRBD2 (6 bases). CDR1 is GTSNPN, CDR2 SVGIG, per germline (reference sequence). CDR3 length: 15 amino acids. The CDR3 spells CAGSVRVGSTGELFF. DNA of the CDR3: TGTGCCGGGAGTGTACGAGTCGGGAGCACCGGGGAGCTGTTTTTT.

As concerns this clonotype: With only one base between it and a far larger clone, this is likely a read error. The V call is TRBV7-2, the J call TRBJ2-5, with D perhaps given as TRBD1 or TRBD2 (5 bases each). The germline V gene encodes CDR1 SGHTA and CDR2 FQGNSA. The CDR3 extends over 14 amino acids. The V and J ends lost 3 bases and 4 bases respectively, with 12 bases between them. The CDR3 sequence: CASSLGPNGETQYF. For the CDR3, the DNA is TGTGCCAGCAGCTTGGGACCCAACGGAGAGACCCAGTACTTC.

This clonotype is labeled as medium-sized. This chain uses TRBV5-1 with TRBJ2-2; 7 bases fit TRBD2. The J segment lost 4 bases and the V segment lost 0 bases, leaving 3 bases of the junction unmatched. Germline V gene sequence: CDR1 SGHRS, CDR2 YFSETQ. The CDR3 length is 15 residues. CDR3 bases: TGCGCCAGCAGCTTGGGGCTAGCGGCCACCGGGGAGCTGTTTTTT. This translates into CASSLGLAATGELFF.

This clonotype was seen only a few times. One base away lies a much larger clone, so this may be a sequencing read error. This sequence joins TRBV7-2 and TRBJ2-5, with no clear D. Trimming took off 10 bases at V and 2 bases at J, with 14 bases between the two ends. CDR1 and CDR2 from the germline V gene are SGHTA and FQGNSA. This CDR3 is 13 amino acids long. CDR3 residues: CAISRRWQETQYF. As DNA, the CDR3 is TGTGCCATCAGTCGGCGCTGGCAAGAGACCCAGTACTTC.

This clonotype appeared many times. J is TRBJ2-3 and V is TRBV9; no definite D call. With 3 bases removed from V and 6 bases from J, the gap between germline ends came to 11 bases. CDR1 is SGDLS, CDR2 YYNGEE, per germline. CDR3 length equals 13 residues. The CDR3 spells CASSETGEDTQYF. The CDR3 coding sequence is TGTGCCAGCAGCGAAACCGGAGAGGATACGCAGTATTTT.

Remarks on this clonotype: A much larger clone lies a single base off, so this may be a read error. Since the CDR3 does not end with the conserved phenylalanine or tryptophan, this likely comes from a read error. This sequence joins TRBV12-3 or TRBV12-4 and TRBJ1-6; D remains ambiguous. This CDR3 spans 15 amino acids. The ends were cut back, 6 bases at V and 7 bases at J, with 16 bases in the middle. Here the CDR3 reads CASSFGSVVNSPLHL. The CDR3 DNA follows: TGTGCCAGCAGCTTCGGGAGCGTAGTGAATTCACCCCTCCACCTT.

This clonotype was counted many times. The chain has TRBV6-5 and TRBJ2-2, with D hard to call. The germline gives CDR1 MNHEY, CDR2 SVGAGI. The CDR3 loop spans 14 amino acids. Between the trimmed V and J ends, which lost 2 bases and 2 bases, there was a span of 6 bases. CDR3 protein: CASSYLTNTGELFF. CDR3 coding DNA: TGTGCCAGCAGTTACCTGACCAACACCGGGGAGCTGTTTTTT.

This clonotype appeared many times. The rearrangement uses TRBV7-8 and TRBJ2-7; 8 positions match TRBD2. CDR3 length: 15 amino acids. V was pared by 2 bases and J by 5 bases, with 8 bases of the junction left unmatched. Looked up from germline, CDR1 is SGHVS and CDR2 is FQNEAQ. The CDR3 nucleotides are TGTGCCAGCAGCTTATTGCCAGCGGGAGTTAACGAGCAGTACTTC. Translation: CASSLLPAGVNEQYF.

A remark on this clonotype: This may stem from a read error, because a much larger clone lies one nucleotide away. The chain's CDR3 is CASSLEGGATNEKLFF. The DNA of the CDR3 is TGCGCCAGCAGCCTGGAAGGAGGTGCGACTAATGAAAAACTGTTTTTT. The V and J genes are TRBV5-1 and TRBJ1-4; D gene unclear. Germline loops: CDR1 SGHRS, CDR2 YFSETQ. With 4 bases removed from V and 2 bases from J, the gap between germline ends came to 15 bases. CDR3 length equals 16 residues.

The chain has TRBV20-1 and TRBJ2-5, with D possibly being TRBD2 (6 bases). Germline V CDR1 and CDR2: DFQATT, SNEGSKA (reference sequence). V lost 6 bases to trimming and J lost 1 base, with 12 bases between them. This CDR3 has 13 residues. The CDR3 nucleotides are TGCAGTGCCCTTGCGGGGATCCAAGAGACCCAGTACTTC. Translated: CSALAGIQETQYF.

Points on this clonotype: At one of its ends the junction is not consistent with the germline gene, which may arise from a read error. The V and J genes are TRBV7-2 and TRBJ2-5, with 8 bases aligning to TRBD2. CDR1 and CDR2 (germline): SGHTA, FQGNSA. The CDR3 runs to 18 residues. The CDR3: CANSLFPRAGRAQETQYF. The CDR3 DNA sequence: TGTGCCAACAGCTTATTTCCGAGGGCCGGGAGGGCCCAAGAGACCCAGTACTTC.

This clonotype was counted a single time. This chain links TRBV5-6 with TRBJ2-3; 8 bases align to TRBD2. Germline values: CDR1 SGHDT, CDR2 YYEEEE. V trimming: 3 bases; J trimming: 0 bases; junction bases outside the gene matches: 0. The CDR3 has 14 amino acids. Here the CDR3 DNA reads TGTGCCAGCAGCTCTAGCGGGAGCACAGATACGCAGTATTTT. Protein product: CASSSSGSTDTQYF.

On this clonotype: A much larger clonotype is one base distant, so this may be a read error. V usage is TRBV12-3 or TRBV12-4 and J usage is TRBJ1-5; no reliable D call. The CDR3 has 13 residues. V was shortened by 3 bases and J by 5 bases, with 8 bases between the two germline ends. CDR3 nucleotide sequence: TGTGCCAGCAGTTTTGGAGTGGATCAGCCCCAGCATTTT. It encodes CASSFGVDQPQHF.

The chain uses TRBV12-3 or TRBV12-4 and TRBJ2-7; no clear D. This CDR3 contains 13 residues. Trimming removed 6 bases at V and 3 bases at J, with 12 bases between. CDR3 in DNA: TGTGCCAGCAGCATACAAGCCTTCTACGAGCAGTACTTC. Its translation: CASSIQAFYEQYF.

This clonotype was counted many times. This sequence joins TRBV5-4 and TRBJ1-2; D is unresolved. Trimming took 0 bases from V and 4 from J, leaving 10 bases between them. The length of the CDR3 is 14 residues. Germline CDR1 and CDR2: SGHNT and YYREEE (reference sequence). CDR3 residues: CASSLVGQVYGYTF. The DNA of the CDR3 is TGTGCCAGCAGCTTGGTTGGGCAGGTCTATGGCTACACCTTC.

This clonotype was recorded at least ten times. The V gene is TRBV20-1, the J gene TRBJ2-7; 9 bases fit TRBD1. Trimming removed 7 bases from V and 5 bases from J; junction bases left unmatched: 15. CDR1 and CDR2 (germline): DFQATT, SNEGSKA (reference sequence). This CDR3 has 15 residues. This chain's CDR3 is CSGLPRDRVAHEQYF. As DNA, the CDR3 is TGCAGTGGTTTACCTCGGGACAGGGTTGCGCACGAGCAGTACTTC.